This T cell receptor beta chain appears in the sequencing data of a study of cytomegalovirus exposure and HLA in healthy donors. V lost 7 bases and J lost 0, with 14 bases in between. CDR1 and CDR2 from the germline V gene are SEHNR and FQNEAQ (reference sequence). The CDR3 extends over 15 amino acids. It was with 60 Vbeta and 13 Jbeta primers that the PCR ran. Clones were read by immunoSEQ multiplex PCR, and TCRdb kept only the in-frame ones, dropping some. This sample yields about 190,000 clones, of which roughly 77% are seen a single time; about 3.5% belongs to the top ten. V is TRBV7-9 and J is TRBJ2-3; tentatively, D is TRBD2 (5 bases). The sample taken for sequencing was PBMCs. The source is a man aged 35-49 years in good health and CMV-seropositive. In DNA form, the CDR3 reads TGTGCCAGCATCCAATCGGGGTCTAGCACAGATACGCAGTATTTT. It codes for CASIQSGSSTDTQYF.